These 27 T cell receptor beta chains were sequenced from one sample in a study of naive and memory T cell subsets. The library had UMIs added by 3' ligation of an oligonucleotide to TCR cDNA. Ligated cDNA underwent four rounds of PCR with nested alpha and beta constant region primers and SP2. TCRdb reprocessed the 5' RACE reads with MiXCR, giving one entry per CDR3 protein. The sample lists approximately 49,000 distinct CDR3 sequences; 4.7% were seen once. The receptors were gathered from a female donor in good health.

CDR3 sequence reads: CASHPIRDSVASYNEQFF. For the CDR3, the DNA is TGTGCCTCTCACCCTATCCGGGACTCGGTCGCCTCCTACAATGAGCAGTTCTTC. V and J are TRBV30 and TRBJ2-1, with a weak D call TRBD2 (6 bases). The CDR3 totals 18 residues. V lost 7 bases and J lost 0, with 25 bases in between. Germline values: CDR1 GTSNPN, CDR2 SVGIG (reference sequence).

This clonotype was counted ten times or more. The chain is built from TRBV30 and TRBJ1-5; TRBD1 might be the D (5 bases). V was clipped by 3 bases and J by 4 bases, with 10 bases between them. The CDR3 loop spans 13 amino acids. Germline V gene lookup returns CDR1 GTSNPN and CDR2 SVGIG (reference sequence). This CDR3 reads CAWRRGVNQPQHF. The CDR3 coding sequence is TGTGCCTGGAGGAGAGGGGTAAATCAGCCCCAGCATTTT.

About this clonotype: Possible read error: a much larger clone is one base away. The chain combines TRBV20-1 with TRBJ2-7, with D possibly TRBD2 on 7 matching bases. The CDR3 is 16 amino acids. Trimming left V 8 bases short and J 2 bases short, with 25 bases between. Germline CDR1 DFQATT, CDR2 SNEGSKA (reference sequence). CDR3 bases: TGCAGTCCCGCGGGGGCTAGCTGGAGCTACGCCTACGAGCAGTACTTC. Translation gives CSPAGASWSYAYEQYF.

This clonotype was observed many times. This chain links TRBV6-2 or TRBV6-3 with TRBJ2-5, with TRBD1 matching over 8 bases. V lost 8 bases, J lost 7 bases, and 9 bases stayed unmatched. Germline V gene lookup returns CDR1 MNHEY and CDR2 SVGEGT. The CDR3 has 13 residues. The CDR3 sequence: CASLRTGSATQYF. CDR3 nucleotide sequence: TGTGCCAGCCTCCGGACAGGGTCTGCGACCCAGTACTTC.

The table lists this clonotype with many counts. The chain recombines TRBV11-2 with TRBJ1-2, with D possibly matching TRBD1 (5 bases). This CDR3 is built from 14 residues. Germline V CDR1 and CDR2: SGHAT, FQNNGV. Trimming pared 7 bases from V and 6 bases from J, leaving 18 bases between. The CDR3 bases are TGTGCCAGCACCGACCTCTTGGGGGTCCATGGCTACACCTTC. As protein: CASTDLLGVHGYTF.

This sequence joins TRBV27 and TRBJ2-7; TRBD1 is a possible D gene (6 bases). CDR1 and CDR2 (germline): MNHEY, SMNVEV (reference sequence). This CDR3 has 14 amino acids. The V end was cut by 10 bases, the J end by 4 bases, with 20 bases between. The CDR3 sequence: CANPGAKEAYEQYF. The CDR3 DNA reads as TGTGCCAACCCAGGGGCCAAGGAGGCTTACGAGCAGTACTTC.

J is TRBJ2-7 and V is TRBV27, with D tentatively TRBD1 (6 bases). CDR1 is MNHEY and CDR2 is SMNVEV in the germline V gene (reference sequence). The CDR3 has 17 residues. Deletions cut 6 bases from V and 3 bases from J, with 24 bases between. CDR3 sequence: CASSQRARGTRDYEQYF. DNA of the CDR3: TGTGCCAGCAGCCAAAGGGCCCGAGGGACAAGGGACTACGAGCAGTACTTC.

This clonotype was detected ten times or more. The chain has TRBV14 and TRBJ2-1; D call uncertain. From germline, CDR1 is SGHDN and CDR2 FVKESK. Deletions cut 1 base from V and 3 bases from J, with 7 bases between. The CDR3 sequence is 14 residues long. The CDR3, as DNA: TGTGCCAGCAGCCAAGTCCCAAACTACAATGAGCAGTTCTTC. Its protein is CASSQVPNYNEQFF.

This clonotype was seen ten or more times. This chain links TRBV4-1 with TRBJ2-5; no firm D call. CDR3 length: 16 amino acids. V was cut by 1 base and J by 4 bases, with 16 bases left in between. Germline V gene sequence: CDR1 MGHRA, CDR2 YSYEKL. The CDR3 reads CASSQAWAVKGETQYF. The CDR3 DNA reads TGCGCCAGCAGCCAAGCTTGGGCAGTCAAGGGAGAGACCCAGTACTTC.

This clonotype appeared many times. The V and J genes are TRBV12-3 or TRBV12-4 and TRBJ2-2; 14 bases line up with TRBD2. J was trimmed by 5 bases and V by 3 bases; bases with no gene match: 11. The CDR3 spans 19 residues. CDR3: CASSFPLGTSGSRTGELFF. CDR3 nucleotides: TGTGCCAGCAGTTTTCCCCTCGGGACTAGCGGGAGCCGGACCGGGGAGCTGTTTTTT.

This clonotype occurred many times. The gene calls are TRBV15 and TRBJ1-2; 8 positions agree with TRBD1. This CDR3 is built from 16 residues. The germline gives CDR1 LNHNV, CDR2 YYDKDF (reference sequence). After removal of 0 bases from V and 5 bases from J, the junction contained 8 bases not matched to a gene. CDR3 in amino acids: CATSRDVGRGHYGYTF. The CDR3, as DNA: TGTGCCACCAGCAGAGACGTAGGCAGGGGGCATTATGGCTACACCTTC.

This clonotype was seen a handful of times. The gene calls are TRBV28 and TRBJ2-3; 8 bases align to TRBD2. V lost 7 bases, J lost 1 base, and 7 bases stayed unmatched. The germline gives CDR1 MDHEN, CDR2 SYDVKM. This CDR3 region has 15 residues. The CDR3 region is CASIGAGVGTDTQYF. As DNA, the CDR3 is TGTGCCAGCATCGGAGCGGGAGTGGGCACAGATACGCAGTATTTT.

This clonotype showed up many times. The chain combines TRBV4-3 with TRBJ1-1, with D possibly TRBD1 on 5 matching bases. The CDR3 is made up of 19 amino acids. Germline CDR1 LGHNA, CDR2 YSLEER. V dropped 0 bases and J dropped 0 bases, with 20 bases sitting between them. CDR3 region: CASSQEGLRRYYMNTEAFF. The CDR3 nucleotides read TGCGCCAGCAGCCAAGAGGGGCTACGGAGATATTACATGAACACTGAAGCTTTCTTT.

This clonotype was picked up many times. The chain combines TRBV20-1 with TRBJ2-3; D is unresolved. Trimming removed 0 bases from V and 6 bases from J, with 4 bases in between. Germline V gives CDR1 DFQATT, CDR2 SNEGSKA (reference sequence). CDR3 length: 11 residues. The DNA of the CDR3 is TGCAGTGCTAGAGATTGGGATACGCAGTATTTT. It codes for CSARDWDTQYF.

In regard to this clonotype: Given a much more abundant clone one base away, this may be a read error. The J gene is TRBJ2-2, the V gene TRBV28; unclear D gene. Looked up from germline, CDR1 is MDHEN and CDR2 is SYDVKM. This CDR3 spans 13 amino acids. Trimming pared 6 bases from V and 7 bases from J, leaving 12 bases between. The CDR3 coding sequence is TGTGCCAGCAGCCGACGTAATGGCGGGGAGCTGTTTTTT. Protein sequence: CASSRRNGGELFF.

This clonotype was detected many times. V and J are TRBV28 and TRBJ2-7, with 7 bases that match TRBD2. The V and J ends lost 2 bases and 4 bases, in that order; junction bases with no gene match: 14. CDR1 is MDHEN and CDR2 is SYDVKM in the germline V gene. The CDR3 consists of 17 residues. The CDR3 loop is CASSLPAGRDYPYEQYF. Written as DNA, the CDR3 is TGTGCCAGCAGTTTACCGGCTGGGAGGGACTACCCTTACGAGCAGTACTTC.

This clonotype was detected ten times or more. V is TRBV29-1 and J is TRBJ2-7; weak D call: TRBD2 (6 bases). CDR1 SQVTM and CDR2 ANQGSEA come from the germline V gene. The length of the CDR3 is 14 residues. Trimming left V 3 bases short and J 2 bases short, with 14 bases between. As DNA, the CDR3 is TGCAGCGTTGAGGTGCCGTGGGGGGCCTACGAGCAGTACTTC. Translated, it gives CSVEVPWGAYEQYF.

This clonotype was seen at least ten times. The chain uses TRBV20-1 and TRBJ2-7; D not certain. The CDR3 has 10 amino acids. V lost 3 bases to trimming and J lost 9 bases, with 9 bases between them. Germline V gene lookup returns CDR1 DFQATT and CDR2 SNEGSKA (reference sequence). CDR3 sequence reads: CSASNSGQYF. CDR3 nucleotides: TGCAGTGCTAGTAATTCAGGGCAGTACTTC.

The J gene is TRBJ2-1, the V gene TRBV6-2 or TRBV6-3, with a weak D call TRBD2 (5 bases). CDR1 MNHEY and CDR2 SVGEGT come from the germline V gene. The CDR3 is 13 amino acids. Trimming pared 7 bases from V and 6 bases from J, leaving 13 bases between. The DNA of the CDR3 is TGTGCCAGCACGGGAAATGTAGGCAATGAGCAGTTCTTC. This translates into CASTGNVGNEQFF.

There are many counts of this clonotype. The V and J genes are TRBV14 and TRBJ2-2; D call uncertain. This CDR3 has 15 amino acids. Trimming shortened V by 0 bases and J by 1 base, and 6 bases separated the two germline ends. In germline, CDR1 is SGHDN, CDR2 FVKESK. In nucleotides, the CDR3 is TGTGCCAGCAGCCAAGACTTATTGAACACCGGGGAGCTGTTTTTT. The encoded protein is CASSQDLLNTGELFF.

This clonotype has at least ten counts. The chain carries TRBV29-1 and TRBJ2-7; 7 bases map to TRBD1. The CDR3 covers 13 residues. The V segment lost 7 bases and the J segment 0 bases; nucleotides outside the gene matches: 6. From germline, CDR1 is SQVTM and CDR2 ANQGSEA. The chain's CDR3 is CSADRETSYEQYF. The CDR3 DNA is TGCAGCGCAGACAGGGAAACCTCCTACGAGCAGTACTTC.

In its sample, this clonotype was seen a few times. The chain has TRBV30 and TRBJ2-1; the D is unclear. The V end lost 0 bases, the J end lost 6 bases, and 3 bases lay between the germline ends. This CDR3 has 11 amino acids. Germline loops: CDR1 GTSNPN, CDR2 SVGIG (reference sequence). The CDR3 DNA reads TGTGCCTGGAGTGTACTCAATGAGCAGTTCTTC. Translation gives CAWSVLNEQFF.

This clonotype was detected many times. The chain uses TRBV5-1 and TRBJ2-7; 8 bases line up with TRBD1. V gave up 5 bases and J gave up 4 bases; unmatched junction bases: 8. The CDR3 is made up of 14 amino acids. The V gene's germline CDR1 is SGHRS and CDR2 YFSETQ. Written as DNA, the CDR3 is TGCGCCAGCAGTCCTATGGACAGGGTTTACGAGCAGTACTTC. It is translated as CASSPMDRVYEQYF.

The table lists this clonotype with many counts. V and J are TRBV7-9 and TRBJ1-1; no reliable D call. The CDR3 runs to 13 residues. Germline V lookup: CDR1 SEHNR, CDR2 FQNEAQ (reference sequence). Trimming took 6 bases from V and 4 from J, leaving 12 bases between them. The chain's CDR3 is CASREYRATEAFF. The CDR3 DNA reads TGTGCCAGCAGGGAGTATCGGGCCACTGAAGCTTTCTTT. Using reference TRBV7-9 and TRBJ1-1 for the parts outside the CDR3, the full variable domain is DTGVSQNPRHKITKRGQNVTFRCDPISEHNRLYWYRQTLGQGPEFLTYFQNEAQLEKSRLLSDRFSAERPKGSFSTLEIQRTEQGDSAMYLCASREYRATEAFFGQGTRLTVV.

This clonotype was recorded at least ten times. The V call is TRBV28, the J call TRBJ1-2; weak D call: TRBD1 (6 bases). This CDR3 is 13 amino acids long. V dropped 5 bases and J dropped 9 bases, with 16 bases sitting between them. Germline lookup yields CDR1 MDHEN and CDR2 SYDVKM. The CDR3 loop is CASSTRGRESYTF. DNA for the CDR3: TGTGCCAGCAGTACCAGGGGTAGGGAAAGCTACACCTTC.

The CDR3 sequence is CASSSTSGRGQETQYF. The CDR3 DNA reads as TGTGCCAGCAGCTCGACTAGCGGGAGGGGCCAAGAGACCCAGTACTTC. This chain connects TRBV7-6 to TRBJ2-5, with 14 bases aligning to TRBD2. V dropped 4 bases and J dropped 1; count of bases not matched to a gene: 2. The germline gives CDR1 SGHVS, CDR2 FNYEAQ. There are 16 residues in the CDR3.

This clonotype was seen many times. This chain uses TRBV14 with TRBJ2-3; TRBD2 matches 9 bases. The CDR3 loop spans 22 amino acids. V lost 4 bases to trimming and J lost 0 bases; unmatched junction nucleotides: 23. Per germline, CDR1 SGHDN and CDR2 FVKESK. The CDR3 DNA follows: TGTGCCAGCAGCCGAGAGGGGGGGAAGACTATACTCAGCGGGAGGAGCACAGATACGCAGTATTTT. Protein sequence: CASSREGGKTILSGRSTDTQYF.